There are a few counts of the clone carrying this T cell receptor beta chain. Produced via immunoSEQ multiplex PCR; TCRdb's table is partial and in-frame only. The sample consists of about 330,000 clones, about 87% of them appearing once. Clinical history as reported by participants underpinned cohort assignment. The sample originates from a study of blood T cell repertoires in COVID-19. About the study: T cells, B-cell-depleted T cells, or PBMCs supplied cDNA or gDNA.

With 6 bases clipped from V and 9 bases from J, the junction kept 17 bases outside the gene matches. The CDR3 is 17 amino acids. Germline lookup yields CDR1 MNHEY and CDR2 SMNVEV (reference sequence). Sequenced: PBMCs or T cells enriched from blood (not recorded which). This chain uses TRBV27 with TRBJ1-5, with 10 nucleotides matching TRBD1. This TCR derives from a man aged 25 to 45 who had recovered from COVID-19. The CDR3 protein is CASSPVQGQGSAGPQHF. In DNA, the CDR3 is TGTGCCAGCAGCCCCGTTCAGGGACAGGGGTCGGCGGGGCCCCAGCATTTT.